The 22 T cell receptor beta chains in this list originate from one sample, sequenced in a study of blood T cells in healthy people across ages. Primers used in a second PCR of roughly 6 to 11 cycles were a sample-barcoded 5' primer and a J-beta primer mix. TCRdb re-derived calls from the 5' RACE reads in MiXCR, one entry per CDR3 protein. The sample carries some 780,000 distinct CDR3 sequences, 56% recorded once. The sequenced sample was blood. The source of these receptors is a man aged 40-49 years in good health.

This clonotype was seen a handful of times. The V call is TRBV20-1, the J call TRBJ2-5; TRBD2 matches at 9 bases. Germline V lookup: CDR1 DFQATT, CDR2 SNEGSKA (reference sequence). V trimming: 1 base; J trimming: 1 base; junction bases outside the gene matches: 4. This CDR3 has 15 amino acids. CDR3 protein: CSARGLADLQETQYF. The CDR3 region has the DNA TGCAGTGCTAGAGGACTAGCGGACCTCCAAGAGACCCAGTACTTC.

This chain connects TRBV27 to TRBJ2-1; D gene uncertain. The CDR3 runs 15 residues. The V and J ends lost 3 bases and 7 bases respectively, with 16 bases between them. Germline CDR1 reads MNHEY; CDR2 reads SMNVEV (reference sequence). The CDR3 DNA sequence: TGTGCCAGCAGTTTCCGTAGGTCGGCCCGTAATGAGCAGTTCTTC. This gives the protein CASSFRRSARNEQFF.

The chain recombines TRBV7-2 with TRBJ2-5; 12 bases are shared with TRBD2. The germline V gene encodes CDR1 SGHTA and CDR2 FQGNSA. This CDR3 is built from 16 residues. V lost 4 bases to trimming and J lost 0 bases; unmatched junction nucleotides: 3. CDR3 nucleotides: TGTGCCAGCAGCTCCGGACTAGCGGGAAACCAAGAGACCCAGTACTTC. It specifies CASSSGLAGNQETQYF.

This clonotype has more than one count but fewer than ten. The rearrangement links TRBV12-3 or TRBV12-4 to TRBJ2-5; 11 nucleotides line up with TRBD2. CDR3 length: 16 amino acids. J was trimmed by 5 bases and V by 6 bases; bases with no gene match: 11. The CDR3 here is CASRVAGGRVHETQYF. The DNA for the CDR3 is TGTGCCAGCAGGGTAGCGGGAGGGAGGGTACACGAGACCCAGTACTTC.

The count of this clonotype is one. In nucleotides, the CDR3 is TGTGCCAGCAGCATCCGGACAGACCTCTACGAGCAGTACTTC. It specifies CASSIRTDLYEQYF. J is TRBJ2-7 and V is TRBV5-6, with a tentative D call TRBD1 (6 bases). The CDR3 length is 14 residues. Germline CDR1 is SGHDT and CDR2 is YYEEEE. Trimming shortened V by 4 bases and J by 3 bases, and 14 bases separated the two germline ends.

This sequence joins TRBV10-3 and TRBJ2-3, with TRBD2 matching over 11 bases. Trimming took 2 bases from V and 4 from J; bases not matched to a gene: 2. Germline lookup yields CDR1 ENHRY and CDR2 SYGVKD. This CDR3 is built from 15 residues. The CDR3 is CAISEAGLAADTQYF. The CDR3 nucleotides read TGTGCCATCAGTGAGGCGGGACTAGCGGCAGATACGCAGTATTTT.

The sample holds a few counts of this clonotype. This chain joins TRBV7-2 and TRBJ2-5, with 8 positions matching TRBD2. Germline trimming cut 5 bases from V and 5 bases from J; bases unmatched to any gene: 16. There are 17 residues in the CDR3. Looked up from germline, CDR1 is SGHTA and CDR2 is FQGNSA. The CDR3 DNA sequence: TGTGCCAGCAGCAGCTTACAGCGGGAGTTCCTTGGGGAGACCCAGTACTTC. This sequence encodes CASSSLQREFLGETQYF.

The chain combines TRBV6-5 with TRBJ1-2, with D maybe TRBD1 (5 bases). CDR3 length equals 14 residues. V lost 0 bases and J 8 bases, leaving 13 bases between the germline ends. CDR1 and CDR2 from the germline V gene are MNHEY and SVGAGI. The CDR3 DNA is TGTGCCAGCAGTTACTCGACTGGGGCGCAGGGCTACACCTTC. As protein: CASSYSTGAQGYTF.

The rearrangement joins TRBV4-3 to TRBJ1-2; no clear D gene. This CDR3 contains 15 residues. V was cut by 0 bases and J by 7 bases, with 15 bases left in between. Germline CDR1 and CDR2: LGHNA and YSLEER. The CDR3: CASSQDRVRAGGYTF. For the CDR3, the DNA is TGCGCCAGCAGCCAAGATCGGGTCCGGGCCGGTGGCTACACCTTC.

Only a few counts were recorded for this clonotype. The rearrangement uses TRBV5-1 and TRBJ1-4, with D possibly TRBD1 on 5 matching bases. V was clipped by 4 bases and J by 6 bases, with 25 bases between them. This CDR3 has 18 amino acids. Germline CDR1 reads SGHRS; CDR2 reads YFSETQ. In DNA form, the CDR3 reads TGCGCCAGCAGCCCGCACCGGGGCATCCAGGGAAGGGATGAAAAACTGTTTTTT. Translation gives CASSPHRGIQGRDEKLFF. Variable domain in full (rest from reference TRBV5-1 and TRBJ1-4): KAGVTQTPRYLIKTRGQQVTLSCSPISGHRSVSWYQQTPGQGLQFLFEYFSETQRNKGNFPGRFSGRQFSNSRSEMNVSTLELGDSALYLCASSPHRGIQGRDEKLFFGSGTQLSVL.

On this clonotype: This sequence may be a read error, since a much larger clone differs from it by one base. J is TRBJ2-3 and V is TRBV6-5; tentative D call: TRBD1 (6 bases). Trimming stripped 11 bases from V and 6 bases from J, with 18 bases between. This CDR3 comprises 13 residues. Per germline, CDR1 MNHEY and CDR2 SVGAGI. Here the CDR3 DNA reads TGTGCCGGCAAATTGAGGGGGATTGATACGCAGTATTTT. Translation gives CAGKLRGIDTQYF.

CDR3 DNA: TGTGCCAGCAGTGCAGGACACGGCAATCAGCCCCAGCATTTT. Translated: CASSAGHGNQPQHF. The chain is built from TRBV27 and TRBJ1-5, with a weak D call TRBD1 (5 bases). Germline V gene lookup returns CDR1 MNHEY and CDR2 SMNVEV (reference sequence). This CDR3 contains 14 residues. V was shortened by 5 bases and J by 2 bases, with 10 bases between the two germline ends.

The V call is TRBV25-1, the J call TRBJ2-1, with 14 bases identical to TRBD2. Losses at the gene ends were 6 bases for V and 8 bases for J; bases not matched to a gene: 18. CDR3 length: 19 residues. Germline V CDR1 and CDR2: MGHDK, SYGVNS. The CDR3 DNA is TGTGCCAGCAGACACGGTGAGAGATCCGGGACTAGCGGGAGAGATGAGCAGTTCTTC. It translates to CASRHGERSGTSGRDEQFF.

The chain couples TRBV10-3 to TRBJ1-2; D may be TRBD1 (5 bases). The germline V gene has CDR1 ENHRY and CDR2 SYGVKD. The germline V and J ends were trimmed by 7 bases and 5 bases, with 14 bases remaining between them. This CDR3 contains 13 residues. The CDR3: CAIKRGFAYGYTF. CDR3 coding DNA: TGTGCCATCAAACGGGGGTTCGCTTATGGCTACACCTTC.

V and J are TRBV29-1 and TRBJ2-7; 7 bases are a match to TRBD2. The CDR3 spans 11 residues. From germline, CDR1 is SQVTM and CDR2 ANQGSEA. The CDR3 bases are TGCAGTGGGGGGGAATTCTACGAGCAGTACTTC. The encoded protein is CSGGEFYEQYF.

This clonotype was seen only a few times. The chain recombines TRBV11-2 with TRBJ1-6; D remains unclear. V lost 2 bases and J lost 0, with 14 bases in between. This CDR3 is 18 amino acids long. CDR1 is SGHAT and CDR2 is FQNNGV in the germline V gene. CDR3 sequence reads: CASSLSMQTSSYNSPLHF. DNA for the CDR3: TGTGCCAGCAGCTTATCAATGCAGACGAGCTCCTATAATTCACCCCTCCACTTT.

This clonotype was seen a few times. The chain combines TRBV5-6 with TRBJ2-5; D unclear. The CDR3 length is 14 residues. Germline V gene lookup returns CDR1 SGHDT and CDR2 YYEEEE. The germline V and J ends were trimmed by 4 bases and 3 bases, with 13 bases remaining between them. CDR3 nucleotides: TGTGCCAGCAGCCGGCCTTACAGTAAAGAGACCCAGTACTTC. Protein product: CASSRPYSKETQYF.

This chain links TRBV12-3 or TRBV12-4 with TRBJ1-1; unclear D gene. Trimming took off 5 bases at V and 0 bases at J, with 7 bases between the two ends. The CDR3 sequence is 13 residues long. The CDR3 DNA follows: TGTGCCAGCAGTGTGGAAATGAACACTGAAGCTTTCTTT. This codes for CASSVEMNTEAFF.

V and J are TRBV7-2 and TRBJ2-7; D remains ambiguous. The V gene lost 0 bases and the J gene lost 2 bases, with 11 bases spanning the gap. The length of the CDR3 is 15 residues. In germline, CDR1 is SGHTA, CDR2 FQGNSA. CDR3 DNA: TGTGCCAGCAGCTTAGCGCGATTTTTCCCCTACGAGCAGTACTTC. It codes for CASSLARFFPYEQYF.

This rearrangement joins TRBV21-1 to TRBJ1-2; TRBD1, the D gene given by the table, was not confirmed from the DNA. TRBV21-1 is given as a pseudogene. CDR3 length: 16 residues. CDR3 in DNA: TGTGCCAGCAGCACCGGGACAGGGGGCACTAACTATGGCTACACCTTC. This encodes CASSTGTGGTNYGYTF.

This clonotype turned up a few times. DNA of the CDR3: TGCGCCAGCAATGGGGAGGAGGAGACCCAGTACTTC. It yields the protein CASNGEEETQYF. This chain links TRBV5-1 with TRBJ2-5, with a weak D call TRBD2 (6 bases). Germline lookup yields CDR1 SGHRS and CDR2 YFSETQ. The CDR3 is 12 residues long. Trimming stripped 6 bases from V and 5 bases from J, with 11 bases between.

The rearrangement links TRBV5-1 to TRBJ2-5, with a weak D call TRBD1 (6 bases). From germline, CDR1 is SGHRS and CDR2 YFSETQ. V was trimmed by 4 bases and J by 2 bases, leaving 18 bases between them. The CDR3 contains 16 residues. CDR3 nucleotide sequence: TGCGCCAGCAGCCGAGAGATTGGACAGTTACAAGAGACCCAGTACTTC. It codes for CASSREIGQLQETQYF.